A selection of T cell receptor beta chains follows, all from one sample in a study of blood T cell repertoires in COVID-19. Method: immunoSEQ multiplex PCR; TCRdb's copy keeps in-frame clones and lacks some. The sample has fewer than 150,000 clones, roughly 87% seen once. The sample was peripheral blood. The origin of the receptors is a human donor in a cohort sampled during active COVID-19. Each CDR3 is given with its conserved first and last residue. D genes are given only for firm matches. Rows may omit the clone size; those that give it use once, few, many or a size class.

V	J	D	size	CDR3	DNA
TRBV6-6	TRBJ2-2	TRBD1	.	CASSLTGGANTGELFF	TGTGCCAGCAGTCTCACAGGGGGCGCGAACACCGGGGAGCTGTTTTTT
TRBV18	TRBJ2-5	.	.	CASSPFPSPGQETQYF	TGTGCCAGCTCACCATTTCCTAGTCCTGGGCAAGAGACCCAGTACTTC
TRBV11-3	TRBJ2-3	TRBD2	.	CASSLEPPTSGGVITQYF	TGTGCCAGCAGCTTAGAGCCCCCAACTAGCGGGGGGGTGATTACGCAGTATTTT
TRBV10-2	TRBJ1-2	.	.	CASRETGENYGYTF	TGCGCCAGCAGGGAGACAGGCGAAAACTATGGCTACACCTTC
TRBV14	TRBJ2-7	TRBD1	.	CASSQGTGPQYEQYF	TGTGCCAGCAGCCAAGGGACAGGGCCCCAATACGAGCAGTACTTC
TRBV10-3	TRBJ2-7	.	.	CAISVDSYEQYF	TGTGCCATCAGTGTCGACAGCTACGAGCAGTACTTC
TRBV27	TRBJ1-3	.	.	CASSFRHTGNTIYF	TGTGCCAGCAGTTTTAGACATACTGGAAACACCATATATTTT
TRBV10-3	TRBJ2-3	.	once	CAIRAGTSTDTQYF	TGTGCCATCAGGGCCGGGACTAGCACAGATACGCAGTATTTT
TRBV4-1	TRBJ2-1	TRBD2	few	CASSQGLAGAREQFF	TGCGCCAGCAGCCAAGGACTAGCGGGAGCAAGGGAGCAGTTCTTC
TRBV18	TRBJ1-6	TRBD1	.	CASSPLGQDNSPLHF	TGTGCCAGCTCACCGCTGGGACAGGATAATTCACCCCTCCACTTT
TRBV6-5	TRBJ1-6	.	.	CASSYSGSRTALHF	TGTGCCAGCAGTTACTCCGGCAGCCGAACAGCCCTCCACTTT
TRBV27	TRBJ2-7	TRBD1	.	CASSWVMLRDRPTYEQYF	TGTGCCAGCAGTTGGGTCATGCTCCGGGACAGACCAACCTACGAGCAGTACTTC
TRBV28	TRBJ2-3	TRBD1	.	CASRGDRASGTDTQYF	TGTGCCAGTAGGGGGGACAGGGCTAGCGGCACAGATACGCAGTATTTT
TRBV6-5	TRBJ2-7	.	.	CASREGGGRSYEQYF	TGTGCCAGCAGGGAGGGCGGAGGAAGGTCCTACGAGCAGTACTTC
TRBV6-2/TRBV6-3	TRBJ2-5	.	once	CASSYGGADPTQYF	TGTGCCAGCAGTTACGGGGGGGCCGATCCGACCCAGTACTTC
TRBV11-3	TRBJ2-7	.	.	CASSSFGSGPRDYEQYF	TGTGCCAGCAGCTCCTTTGGCAGCGGGCCGCGGGACTACGAGCAGTACTTC
TRBV5-4	TRBJ2-3	TRBD2	.	CASTGLAGVQDTQYF	TGTGCCAGTACTGGACTAGCGGGAGTCCAAGATACGCAGTATTTT
TRBV7-2	TRBJ1-6	.	.	CASSRQAGEYNSPLHF	TGTGCCAGCAGCCGGCAAGCAGGGGAGTATAATTCACCCCTCCACTTT
TRBV10-1	TRBJ2-2	TRBD2	.	CASSPPGGGANTGELFF	TGCGCCAGCAGTCCCCCCGGGGGAGGGGCGAACACCGGGGAGCTGTTTTTT
TRBV11-3	TRBJ2-1	.	.	CASSRAVTIAEQFF	TGTGCCAGCAGTCGCGCCGTTACGATTGCTGAGCAGTTCTTC
TRBV29-1	TRBJ2-1	TRBD2	.	CSARGGEQFF	TGCAGCGCCCGGGGGGGTGAGCAGTTCTTC
TRBV5-1	TRBJ2-2	TRBD1	.	CASSLGDRPTGELFF	TGCGCCAGCAGCTTGGGGGACAGACCCACCGGGGAGCTGTTTTTT
TRBV24-1	TRBJ2-7	TRBD2	.	CATSAGLAGGHYEQYF	TGTGCCACCAGTGCCGGACTAGCGGGGGGGCACTACGAGCAGTACTTC
TRBV11-3	TRBJ2-1	.	once	CASSPTGDAYYNEQFF	TGTGCCAGCAGCCCAACGGGGGACGCCTACTACAATGAGCAGTTCTTC
TRBV19	TRBJ1-2	.	once	CASSTGVDNYGYTF	TGTGCCAGTAGTACTGGAGTAGATAACTATGGCTACACCTTC
TRBV5-1	TRBJ2-3	TRBD2	.	CASSLSSGGAVADTQYF	TGCGCCAGCAGCTTGTCGAGCGGGGGGGCGGTCGCGGATACGCAGTATTTT
TRBV6-4	TRBJ2-3	.	.	CASSDSWSASTDTQYF	TGTGCCAGCAGTGACTCGTGGAGTGCTAGCACAGATACGCAGTATTTT
TRBV6-6	TRBJ2-1	TRBD2	.	CASSPGTSGMKYNEQFF	TGTGCCAGCAGTCCGGGGACTAGCGGGATGAAATACAATGAGCAGTTCTTC
TRBV28	TRBJ2-1	.	.	CASRDSVLNEQFF	TGTGCCAGCCGGGACTCCGTTCTTAATGAGCAGTTCTTC
TRBV11-1	TRBJ1-1	.	few	CASSTRRGQNTEAFF	TGTGCCAGCAGCACCCGTCGCGGGCAGAACACTGAAGCTTTCTTT
TRBV5-1	TRBJ1-4	.	.	CASSLVVQGSGEKLFF	TGCGCCAGCAGCTTGGTGGTTCAGGGGTCGGGGGAAAAACTGTTTTTT
TRBV6-4	TRBJ1-1	TRBD1	.	CASRLYYRGGTEAFF	TGTGCCAGCAGGCTCTATTACAGGGGAGGCACTGAAGCTTTCTTT
TRBV5-1	TRBJ1-1	TRBD1	few	CASSLDRGGITEAFF	TGCGCCAGCAGCCTGGACAGGGGGGGTATCACTGAAGCTTTCTTT
TRBV7-9	TRBJ2-2	.	.	CASSLSRGLPNTGELFF	TGTGCCAGCAGCTTGTCGCGGGGACTTCCGAACACCGGGGAGCTGTTTTTT
TRBV5-1	TRBJ2-2	TRBD1	.	CASSWDRGSTGELFF	TGCGCCAGCAGCTGGGACAGGGGTTCCACCGGGGAGCTGTTTTTT
TRBV11-3	TRBJ2-7	TRBD1	.	CASSLGAGGVPEQYF	TGTGCCAGCAGCTTGGGGGCAGGGGGAGTACCCGAGCAGTACTTC
TRBV24-1	TRBJ1-1	.	.	CATSDTGRTEAFF	TGTGCCACCAGTGATACAGGGAGAACTGAAGCTTTCTTT
TRBV7-9	TRBJ1-4	TRBD1	.	CASSPGGQGNEKLFF	TGTGCCAGCAGCCCAGGGGGGCAGGGTAATGAAAAACTGTTTTTT
TRBV5-1	TRBJ1-5	.	once	CASSSEGTNQPQHF	TGCGCCAGCAGCTCCGAGGGAACCAATCAGCCCCAGCATTTT
TRBV5-1	TRBJ2-1	.	.	CASSLGGSSYNEQFF	TGCGCCAGCAGCTTGGGCGGCAGCTCCTACAATGAGCAGTTCTTC
TRBV5-1	TRBJ2-5	TRBD1	.	CASSLSWQGDQYF	TGCGCCAGCAGCTTGAGTTGGCAGGGGGACCAGTACTTC
TRBV6-5	TRBJ2-7	.	.	CASRRTGEVYEQYF	TGTGCCAGCAGGCGAACAGGGGAGGTCTACGAGCAGTACTTC
TRBV2	TRBJ2-5	.	.	CASSEGTSETQYF	TGTGCCAGCAGTGAAGGAACTAGCGAGACCCAGTACTTC
TRBV15	TRBJ2-1	TRBD2	once	CATSRPRGLAGGEQFF	TGTGCCACCAGCAGACCCAGAGGACTAGCGGGAGGTGAGCAGTTCTTC
TRBV14	TRBJ1-5	TRBD1	.	CAREDRGLPYSNQPQHF	TGTGCCAGGGAAGACAGGGGGCTTCCCTATAGCAATCAGCCCCAGCATTTT
TRBV10-3	TRBJ1-5	.	.	CAISTGISNQPQHF	TGTGCCATCTCCACCGGGATTAGCAATCAGCCCCAGCATTTT
TRBV15	TRBJ1-3	.	.	CATSRGVTPGNTIYF	TGTGCCACCAGCAGAGGGGTAACCCCAGGGAACACCATATATTTT
TRBV3-1/TRBV3-2	TRBJ1-1	TRBD1	.	CASSQDQGQGRGAFF	TGTGCCAGCAGCCAAGACCAGGGACAGGGCAGGGGAGCTTTCTTT
TRBV9	TRBJ1-1	TRBD1	.	CASSVTGGNTEAFF	TGTGCCAGCAGCGTAACAGGGGGGAACACTGAAGCTTTCTTT
TRBV6-5	TRBJ2-6	TRBD1	.	CASSSDRAGANVLTF	TGTGCCAGCAGTTCAGACAGGGCTGGGGCCAACGTCCTGACTTTC
TRBV7-2	TRBJ1-5	TRBD1	.	CASSTRTGTNQPQHF	TGTGCCAGCAGCACCCGGACAGGGACAAATCAGCCCCAGCATTTT
TRBV28	TRBJ2-7	.	.	CASSLLENSYEQYF	TGTGCCAGCAGTTTATTAGAGAATTCCTACGAGCAGTACTTC
TRBV5-8	TRBJ1-4	.	.	CASSPNTGEKLFF	TGTGCCAGCAGCCCTAATACAGGGGAAAAACTGTTTTTT
TRBV4-1	TRBJ1-2	TRBD1	.	CASSQDRQGRGYTF	TGCGCCAGCAGCCAAGATCGACAGGGGAGGGGCTACACCTTC
TRBV5-4	TRBJ2-3	TRBD1	.	CASSPPGQATDTQYF	TGTGCCAGCAGCCCGCCGGGACAGGCCACAGATACGCAGTATTTT